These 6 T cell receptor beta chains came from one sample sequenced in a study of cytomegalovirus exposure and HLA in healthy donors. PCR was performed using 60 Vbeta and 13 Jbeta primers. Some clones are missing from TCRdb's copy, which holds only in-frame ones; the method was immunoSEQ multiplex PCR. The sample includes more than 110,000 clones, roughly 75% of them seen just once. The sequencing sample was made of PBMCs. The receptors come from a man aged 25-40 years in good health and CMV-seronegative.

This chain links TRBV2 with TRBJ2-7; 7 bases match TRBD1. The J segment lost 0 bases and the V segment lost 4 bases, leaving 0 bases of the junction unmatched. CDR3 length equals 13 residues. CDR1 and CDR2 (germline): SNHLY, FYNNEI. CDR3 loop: CASSGDSSYEQYF. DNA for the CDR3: TGTGCCAGCAGTGGGGACAGCTCCTACGAGCAGTACTTC.

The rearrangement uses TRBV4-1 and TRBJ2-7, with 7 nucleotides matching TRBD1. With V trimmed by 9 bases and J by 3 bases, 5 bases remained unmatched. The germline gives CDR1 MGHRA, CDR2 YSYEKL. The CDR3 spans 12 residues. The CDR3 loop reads CASRGDSYEQYF. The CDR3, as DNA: TGCGCCAGTCGAGGGGACAGCTACGAGCAGTACTTC.

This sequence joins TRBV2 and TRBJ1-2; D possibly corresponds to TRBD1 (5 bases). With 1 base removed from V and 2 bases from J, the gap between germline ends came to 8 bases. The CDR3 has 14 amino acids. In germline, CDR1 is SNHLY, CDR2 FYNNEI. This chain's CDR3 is CASSEGTSNYGYTF. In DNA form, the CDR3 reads TGTGCCAGCAGTGAAGGGACAAGCAACTATGGCTACACCTTC.

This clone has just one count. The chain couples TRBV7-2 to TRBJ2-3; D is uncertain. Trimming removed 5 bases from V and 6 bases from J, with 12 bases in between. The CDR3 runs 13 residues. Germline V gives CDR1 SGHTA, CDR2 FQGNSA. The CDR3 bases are TGTGCCAGCAGCATTACCCACGGGGATACGCAGTATTTT. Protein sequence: CASSITHGDTQYF.

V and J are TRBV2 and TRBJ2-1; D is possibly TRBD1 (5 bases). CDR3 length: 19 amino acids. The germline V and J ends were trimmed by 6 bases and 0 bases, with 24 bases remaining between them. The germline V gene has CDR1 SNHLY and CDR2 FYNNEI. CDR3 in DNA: TGTGCCAGCAGCACCGTCGACAGCGTAAAGGCAATCTCCTACAATGAGCAGTTCTTC. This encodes CASSTVDSVKAISYNEQFF.

For the CDR3, the DNA is TGTGCCAGCAGTGATCTAGGGCAGGGGGCTACAGATACGCAGTATTTT. Its translation is CASSDLGQGATDTQYF. V and J are TRBV2 and TRBJ2-3, with 8 nucleotides matching TRBD1. The CDR3 has 16 amino acids. Germline values: CDR1 SNHLY, CDR2 FYNNEI. The ends lost 3 bases at V and 3 bases at J; junction bases unmatched: 8.